This TCR beta chain was sequenced in a study of shared clonotypes between healthy human individuals. CD4+ cell separation produced CD45RA+ naive and CD45RA-negative memory subsets. Evenly divided among several immunoSEQ plates was the genomic DNA of each subset. Sequencing used immunoSEQ multiplex PCR; TCRdb keeps in-frame clones, though not all of them. The sample has about 2.4 million clones, roughly 92% seen once; the top ten hold over 0.12%. This clone has just one count. The germline V gene encodes CDR1 SGHRS and CDR2 YFSETQ. This CDR3 region has 15 residues. Between the trimmed V and J ends, which lost 4 bases and 0 bases, there was a span of 11 bases.

The chain recombines TRBV5-1 with TRBJ1-3, with D possibly being TRBD1 (5 bases). The source of this sequence is a man younger than 35 in good health. The sequenced material came from naive CD4+ T cells sorted from blood. Subset: CD45RA+ positively selected. The CDR3 loop is CASSPVGGSGNTIYF. The CDR3 coding sequence is TGCGCCAGCAGCCCGGTCGGGGGCTCTGGAAACACCATATATTTT.